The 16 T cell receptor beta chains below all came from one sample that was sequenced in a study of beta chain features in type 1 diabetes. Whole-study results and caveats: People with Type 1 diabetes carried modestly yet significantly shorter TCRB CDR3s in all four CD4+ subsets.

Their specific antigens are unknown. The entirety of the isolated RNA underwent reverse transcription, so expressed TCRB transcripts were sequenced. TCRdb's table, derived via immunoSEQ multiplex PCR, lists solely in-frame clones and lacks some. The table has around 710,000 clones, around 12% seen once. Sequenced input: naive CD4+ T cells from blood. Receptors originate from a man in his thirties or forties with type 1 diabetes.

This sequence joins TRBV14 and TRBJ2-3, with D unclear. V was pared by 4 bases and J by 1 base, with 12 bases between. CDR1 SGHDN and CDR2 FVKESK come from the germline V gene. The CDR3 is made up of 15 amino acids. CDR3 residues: CASSPRTDRTDTQYF. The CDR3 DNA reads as TGTGCCAGCAGCCCAAGGACGGACCGCACAGATACGCAGTATTTT.

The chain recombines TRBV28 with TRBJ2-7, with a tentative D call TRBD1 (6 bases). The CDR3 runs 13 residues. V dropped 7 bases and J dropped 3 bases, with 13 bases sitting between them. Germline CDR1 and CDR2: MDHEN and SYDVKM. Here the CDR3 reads CASTLGQFYEQYF. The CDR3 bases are TGTGCCAGCACCCTGGGACAATTCTACGAGCAGTACTTC. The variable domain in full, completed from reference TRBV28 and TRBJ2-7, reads DVKVTQSSRYLVKRTGEKVFLECVQDMDHENMFWYRQDPGLGLRLIYFSYDVKMKEKGDIPEGYSVSREKKERFSLILESASTNQTSMYLCASTLGQFYEQYFGPGTRLTVT.

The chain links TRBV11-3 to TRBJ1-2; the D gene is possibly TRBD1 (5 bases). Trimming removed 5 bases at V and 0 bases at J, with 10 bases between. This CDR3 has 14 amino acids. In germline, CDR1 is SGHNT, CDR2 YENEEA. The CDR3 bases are TGTGCCAGCAGCCCCGGGACGTCTAACTATGGCTACACCTTC. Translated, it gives CASSPGTSNYGYTF. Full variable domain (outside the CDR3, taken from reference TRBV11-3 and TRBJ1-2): EAGVVQSPRYKIIEKKQPVAFWCNPISGHNTLYWYLQNLGQGPELLIRYENEEAVDDSQLPKDRFSAERLKGVDSTLKIQPAELGDSAVYLCASSPGTSNYGYTFGSGTRLTVV.

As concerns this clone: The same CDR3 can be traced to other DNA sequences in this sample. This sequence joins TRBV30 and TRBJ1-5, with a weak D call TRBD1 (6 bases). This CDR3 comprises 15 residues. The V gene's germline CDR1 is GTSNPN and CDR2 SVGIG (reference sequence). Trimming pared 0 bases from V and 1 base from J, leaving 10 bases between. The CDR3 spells CAWSVLQGSNQPQHF. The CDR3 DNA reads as TGTGCCTGGAGTGTACTCCAGGGGAGCAATCAGCCCCAGCATTTT.

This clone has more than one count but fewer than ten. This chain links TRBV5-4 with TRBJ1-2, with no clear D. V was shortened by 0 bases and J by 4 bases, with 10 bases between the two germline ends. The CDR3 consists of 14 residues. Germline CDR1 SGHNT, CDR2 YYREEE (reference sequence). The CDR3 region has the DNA TGTGCCAGCAGCTTGGGGGAAGACCGCTATGGCTACACCTTC. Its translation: CASSLGEDRYGYTF.

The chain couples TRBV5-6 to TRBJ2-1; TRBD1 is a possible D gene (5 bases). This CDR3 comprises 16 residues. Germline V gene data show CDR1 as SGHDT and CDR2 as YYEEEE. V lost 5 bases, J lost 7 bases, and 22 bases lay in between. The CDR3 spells CASRKTQGGRWNEQFF. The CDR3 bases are TGTGCCAGCAGGAAAACCCAGGGCGGCCGGTGGAATGAGCAGTTCTTC. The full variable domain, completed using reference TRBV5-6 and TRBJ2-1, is DAGVTQSPTHLIKTRGQQVTLRCSPKSGHDTVSWYQQALGQGPQFIFQYYEEEERQRGNFPDRFSGHQFPNYSSELNVNALLLGDSALYLCASRKTQGGRWNEQFFGPGTRLTVL.

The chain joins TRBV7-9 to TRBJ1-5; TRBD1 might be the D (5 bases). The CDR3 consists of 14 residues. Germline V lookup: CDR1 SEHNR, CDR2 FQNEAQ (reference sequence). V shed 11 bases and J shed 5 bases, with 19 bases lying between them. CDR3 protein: CAYNDGSRDQPQHF. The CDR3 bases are TGTGCCTACAATGACGGGAGCAGGGATCAGCCCCAGCATTTT.

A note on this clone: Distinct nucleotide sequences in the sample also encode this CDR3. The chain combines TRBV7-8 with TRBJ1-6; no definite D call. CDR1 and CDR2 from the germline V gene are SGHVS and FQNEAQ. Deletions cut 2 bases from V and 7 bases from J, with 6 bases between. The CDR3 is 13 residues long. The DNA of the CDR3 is TGTGCCAGCAGCTTACCGGGGAATTCACCCCTCCACTTT. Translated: CASSLPGNSPLHF.

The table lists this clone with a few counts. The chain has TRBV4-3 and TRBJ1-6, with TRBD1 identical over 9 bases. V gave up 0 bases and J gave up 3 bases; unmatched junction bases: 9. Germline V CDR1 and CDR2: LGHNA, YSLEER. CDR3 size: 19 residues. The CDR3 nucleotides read TGCGCCAGCAGCCAAGATCGTAGACAGGGGGGAGACTATAATTCACCCCTCCACTTT. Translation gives CASSQDRRQGGDYNSPLHF.

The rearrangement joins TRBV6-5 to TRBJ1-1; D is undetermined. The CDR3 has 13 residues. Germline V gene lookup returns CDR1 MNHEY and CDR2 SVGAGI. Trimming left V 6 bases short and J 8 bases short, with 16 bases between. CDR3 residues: CASSRTSGREAFF. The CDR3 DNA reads TGTGCCAGCAGCCGGACCTCCGGCAGGGAAGCTTTCTTT.

CDR3 region: CASSSPGGGTDTQYF. For the CDR3, the DNA is TGTGCCAGCAGTTCACCGGGAGGGGGCACAGATACGCAGTATTTT. The chain employs TRBV28 and TRBJ2-3, with TRBD2 matching 8 bases. Germline lookup yields CDR1 MDHEN and CDR2 SYDVKM. The CDR3 extends over 15 amino acids. The V and J ends lost 4 bases and 1 base, in that order; junction bases with no gene match: 4.

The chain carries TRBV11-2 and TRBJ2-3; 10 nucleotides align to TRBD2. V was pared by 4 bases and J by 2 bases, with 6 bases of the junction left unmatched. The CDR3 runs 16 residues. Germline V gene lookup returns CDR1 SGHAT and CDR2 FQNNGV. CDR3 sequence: CASSSGLAVSTDTQYF. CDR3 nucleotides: TGTGCCAGCAGCTCCGGACTAGCGGTTTCCACAGATACGCAGTATTTT.

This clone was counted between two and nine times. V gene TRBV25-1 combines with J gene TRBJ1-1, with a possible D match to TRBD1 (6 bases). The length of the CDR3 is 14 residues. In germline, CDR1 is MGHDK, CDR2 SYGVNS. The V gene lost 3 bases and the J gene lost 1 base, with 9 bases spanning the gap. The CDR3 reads CASSETGPNTEAFF. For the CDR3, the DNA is TGTGCCAGCAGTGAGACAGGACCGAACACTGAAGCTTTCTTT.

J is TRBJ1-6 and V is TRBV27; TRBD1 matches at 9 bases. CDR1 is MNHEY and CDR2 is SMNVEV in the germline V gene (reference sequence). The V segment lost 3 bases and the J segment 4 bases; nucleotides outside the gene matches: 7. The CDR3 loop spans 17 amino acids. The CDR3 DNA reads TGTGCCAGCAGTTTGAGAAGGGGACAGGGATATAATTCACCCCTCCACTTT. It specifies CASSLRRGQGYNSPLHF.

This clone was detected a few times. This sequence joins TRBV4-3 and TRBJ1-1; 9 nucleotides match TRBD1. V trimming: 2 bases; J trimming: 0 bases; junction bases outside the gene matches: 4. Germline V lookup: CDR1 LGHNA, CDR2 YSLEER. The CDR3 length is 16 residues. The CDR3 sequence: CASSQTTGGMNTEAFF. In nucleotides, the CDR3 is TGCGCCAGCAGCCAAACCACAGGGGGCATGAACACTGAAGCTTTCTTT.

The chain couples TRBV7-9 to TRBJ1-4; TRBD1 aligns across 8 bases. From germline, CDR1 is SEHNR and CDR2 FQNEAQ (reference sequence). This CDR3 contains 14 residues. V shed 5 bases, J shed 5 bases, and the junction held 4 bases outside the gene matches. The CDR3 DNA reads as TGTGCCAGCAGCGCCGACAGGGGAAATGAAAAACTGTTTTTT. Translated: CASSADRGNEKLFF.